The 9 T cell receptor beta chains in this list originate from one sample, sequenced in a study of GPR56 and killer-like receptors on CD4 memory cells. Sorting by FACS used killer cell lectin-like receptor and GPR56 expression to define five CD4+ populations. From the reads, TCRdb lists one entry per CDR3 protein and no DNA. The sample totals some 1,500 distinct CDR3 sequences. Sequenced input: memory CD4+ T cells from blood. The source of these receptors is a human donor in good health.

The rearrangement joins TRBV30 to TRBJ2-7; TCRdb calls TRBD1, which cannot be checked without DNA. This CDR3 has 14 amino acids. Germline V CDR1 and CDR2: GTSNPN, SVGIG (reference sequence). CDR3 amino acids: CAWSPTAGSYEQYF.

This sequence joins TRBV20-1 and TRBJ2-5; TCRdb outputs TRBD1, but without DNA this stays unchecked. This CDR3 contains 12 residues. The germline gives CDR1 DFQATT, CDR2 SNEGSKA (reference sequence). The CDR3 reads CSALQGQETQYF.

According to its frequency, this clonotype is medium-sized (0.01 to 0.1%). The genes are TRBV15 and TRBJ1-5. This CDR3 is built from 15 residues. CDR1 is LNHNV, CDR2 YYDKDF, per germline (reference sequence). This CDR3 is CATSRDSLRGQPQHF.

This chain joins TRBV9 and TRBJ2-5; TCRdb returns TRBD2, unconfirmable since there is no DNA. The CDR3 is 16 amino acids. Germline V CDR1 and CDR2: SGDLS, YYNGEE. The CDR3 loop is CASSAGTSGGPETQYF.

Judged by frequency, this clonotype is large. CDR3 residues: CAITETEYYGYTF. The chain employs TRBV10-3 and TRBJ1-2. The CDR3 runs 13 residues. The V gene's germline CDR1 is ENHRY and CDR2 SYGVKD.

This clonotype registers medium-sized by frequency. This chain uses TRBV7-9 with TRBJ1-2; TCRdb returns TRBD1, unconfirmable since there is no DNA. In germline, CDR1 is SEHNR, CDR2 FQNEAQ (reference sequence). CDR3 length: 14 residues. The CDR3 loop reads CASTLTGVDYGYTF.

V gene TRBV19 combines with J gene TRBJ1-3; the D call from TCRdb, TRBD1, cannot be confirmed without DNA. Germline V gives CDR1 LNHDA, CDR2 SQIVND (reference sequence). This CDR3 has 16 residues. CDR3 residues: CASRGAEGSSGNTIYF. Based on the CDR3 plus reference TRBV19 and TRBJ1-3, the full variable domain is DGGITQSPKYLFRKEGQNVTLSCEQNLNHDAMYWYRQDPGQGLRLIYYSQIVNDFQKGDIAEGYSVSREKKESFPLTVTSAQKNPTAFYLCASRGAEGSSGNTIYFGEGSWLTVV.

According to its frequency, this clonotype is large. The chain combines TRBV19 with TRBJ2-7; the TRBD1 assignment by TCRdb is unverifiable without DNA. Germline V CDR1 and CDR2: LNHDA, SQIVND (reference sequence). There are 15 residues in the CDR3. The CDR3 reads CASSPKAGPGYEQYF.

This clonotype is labeled large based on frequency. This chain uses TRBV6-1 with TRBJ1-2. Germline V gives CDR1 MNHNS, CDR2 SASEGT. The CDR3 is made up of 14 amino acids. The CDR3 reads CASSRRSFNAGYTF.